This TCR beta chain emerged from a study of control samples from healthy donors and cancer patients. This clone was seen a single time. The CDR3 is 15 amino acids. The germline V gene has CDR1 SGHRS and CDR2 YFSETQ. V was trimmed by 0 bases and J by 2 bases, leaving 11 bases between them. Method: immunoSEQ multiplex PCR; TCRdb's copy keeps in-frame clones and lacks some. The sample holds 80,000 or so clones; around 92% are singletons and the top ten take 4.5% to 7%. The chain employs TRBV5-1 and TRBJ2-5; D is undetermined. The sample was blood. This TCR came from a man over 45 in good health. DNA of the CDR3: TGCGCCAGCAGCTTGGAGTCAGCCCCTCAAGAGACCCAGTACTTC. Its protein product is CASSLESAPQETQYF.